This TCR beta chain comes out of a study of blood T cell repertoires in COVID-19. The overall study: Some COVID-19 samples were acute and others convalescent; all came from the United States, Italy and Spain. T cells, B-cell-depleted T cells, or PBMCs supplied cDNA or gDNA.

Per the study methods: Amplification from reference gene primers served as the basis for estimated nucleated cell counts. Profiled with immunoSEQ multiplex PCR; TCRdb holds only in-frame clones, not every one. V and J calls and clone size are as listed in that table; D and trimming were resolved from the DNA. The table has 58,000 or so clones, 80% to 90% seen once. The CDR3 spans 14 residues. CDR1 SGHTA and CDR2 FQGTGA come from the germline V gene. The ends lost 5 bases at V and 4 bases at J; junction bases unmatched: 7. Sequencing used peripheral blood. The chain uses TRBV7-3 and TRBJ2-5, with 7 bases lining up with TRBD2. The TCR originated in a woman aged 70-85 years with active COVID-19. CDR3 DNA: TGTGCCAGCAGCCCAAGAGGCGGGGGAGAGACCCAGTACTTC. Translated: CASSPRGGGETQYF.